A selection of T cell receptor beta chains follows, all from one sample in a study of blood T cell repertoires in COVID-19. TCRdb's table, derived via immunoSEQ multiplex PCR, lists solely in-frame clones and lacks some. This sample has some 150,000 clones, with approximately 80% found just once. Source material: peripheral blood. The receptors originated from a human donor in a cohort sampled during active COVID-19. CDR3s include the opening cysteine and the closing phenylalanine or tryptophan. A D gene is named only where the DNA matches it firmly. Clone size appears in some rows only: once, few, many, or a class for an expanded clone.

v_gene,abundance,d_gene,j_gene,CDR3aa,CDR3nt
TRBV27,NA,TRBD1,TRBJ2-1,CASSTRTGSMNEQFF,TGTGCCAGCAGTACCCGGACAGGGAGTATGAATGAGCAGTTCTTC
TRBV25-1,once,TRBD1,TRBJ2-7,CASSPFSGWGDRVYEQYF,TGTGCCAGCAGTCCTTTTTCTGGATGGGGGGACAGGGTGTACGAGCAGTACTTC
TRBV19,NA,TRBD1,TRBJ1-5,CASSSWTGGSNQPQHF,TGTGCCAGTAGTTCGTGGACAGGTGGAAGCAATCAGCCCCAGCATTTT
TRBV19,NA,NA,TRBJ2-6,CASKIQAGANVLTF,TGTGCCAGTAAAATCCAGGCCGGGGCCAACGTCCTGACTTTC
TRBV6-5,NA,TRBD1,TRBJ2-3,CASSKTGDTQYF,TGTGCCAGCAGTAAGACAGGGGATACGCAGTATTTT
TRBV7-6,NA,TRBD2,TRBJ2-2,CASSREPGGSNTGELFF,TGTGCCAGCAGCCGAGAACCGGGAGGGTCGAACACCGGGGAGCTGTTTTTT
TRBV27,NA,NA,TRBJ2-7,CATSAHRQANYEQYF,TGTGCCACTTCCGCCCACCGACAGGCCAACTACGAGCAGTACTTC
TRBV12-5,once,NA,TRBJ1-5,CASGSVSRGTNPPQHF,TGTGCTAGTGGTTCCGTCTCCAGGGGTACTAATCCGCCCCAGCATTTT
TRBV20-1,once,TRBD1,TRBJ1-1,CSAWTGGGAFF,TGCAGTGCTTGGACAGGCGGCGGAGCTTTCTTT
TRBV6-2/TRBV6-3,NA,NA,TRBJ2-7,CASIPEAGQRRHEQYF,TGTGCCAGCATCCCCGAGGCAGGGCAGAGAAGGCACGAGCAGTACTTC
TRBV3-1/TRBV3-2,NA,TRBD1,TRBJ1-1,CASSRPDRGTEAFF,TGTGCCAGCAGCCGGCCGGACAGGGGGACTGAAGCTTTCTTT
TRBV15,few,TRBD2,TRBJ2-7,CATSTWSSGTYEQYF,TGTGCCACCAGCACGTGGAGTAGCGGGACATACGAGCAGTACTTC
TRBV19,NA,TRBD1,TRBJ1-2,CASSNLRSGTDLNYGYTF,TGTGCCAGTAGTAACTTGAGGTCCGGGACAGACCTAAACTATGGCTACACCTTC
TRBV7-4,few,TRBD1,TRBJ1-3,CASSPGQGRSGNTIYF,TGTGCCAGCAGCCCAGGACAGGGGCGTTCTGGAAACACCATATATTTT
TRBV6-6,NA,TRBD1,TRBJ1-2,CASGPPAGQGSGYTF,TGTGCCAGCGGCCCCCCGGCGGGACAGGGCTCTGGCTACACCTTC
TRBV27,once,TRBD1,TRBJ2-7,CASSSPGQVNSYEQYF,TGTGCCAGCAGTTCCCCCGGACAGGTCAACTCCTACGAGCAGTACTTC
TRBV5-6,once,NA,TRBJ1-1,CASSSTGTPRNTEAFF,TGTGCCAGCAGCTCAACCGGGACACCTAGGAACACTGAAGCTTTCTTT
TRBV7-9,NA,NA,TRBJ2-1,CASTTTNPGSYNEQFF,TGTGCCAGCACCACGACTAACCCAGGCTCCTACAATGAGCAGTTCTTC
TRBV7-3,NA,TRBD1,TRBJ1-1,CASSPSPGQVEEAFF,TGTGCCAGCAGCCCCTCCCCGGGACAGGTCGAAGAAGCTTTCTTT
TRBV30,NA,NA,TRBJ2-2,CAWSLNTGELFF,TGTGCCTGGAGTCTCAACACCGGGGAGCTGTTTTTT
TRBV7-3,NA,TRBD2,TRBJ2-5,CASSLAGAQETQYF,TGTGCCAGCAGTCTAGCGGGCGCACAAGAGACCCAGTACTTC
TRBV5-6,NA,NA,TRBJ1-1,CASSLNRVTEAFF,TGTGCCAGCAGCCTTAACAGGGTTACTGAAGCTTTCTTT
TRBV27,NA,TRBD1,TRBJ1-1,CASSSIDRGTEAFF,TGTGCCAGCAGTTCCATCGACAGGGGAACTGAAGCTTTCTTT
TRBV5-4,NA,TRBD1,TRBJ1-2,CASSLPLQGARGYTF,TGTGCCAGCAGCTTACCGTTACAGGGGGCACGTGGCTACACCTTC
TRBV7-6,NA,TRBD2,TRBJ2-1,CASSSEKPSGANNEQFF,TGTGCCAGCAGCTCAGAAAAACCTAGCGGAGCAAACAATGAGCAGTTCTTC
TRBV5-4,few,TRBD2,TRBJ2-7,CASSLTSGRASEQYF,TGTGCCAGCAGCTTAACTAGCGGGAGGGCCTCCGAGCAGTACTTC
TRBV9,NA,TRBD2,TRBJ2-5,CASSVGTSWEQETQYF,TGTGCCAGCAGCGTAGGGACTAGTTGGGAGCAAGAGACCCAGTACTTC
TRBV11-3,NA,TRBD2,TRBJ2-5,CASSRGTSVETQYF,TGTGCCAGCAGCCGCGGGACTAGCGTCGAGACCCAGTACTTC
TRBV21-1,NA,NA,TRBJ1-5,CASSGRGGNQPQHF,TGTGCCAGCAGCGGGAGAGGGGGTAATCAGCCCCAGCATTTT
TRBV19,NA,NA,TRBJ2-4,CASSIIRGDGQYF,TGTGCCAGTAGTATAATTCGGGGTGACGGTCAGTACTTC
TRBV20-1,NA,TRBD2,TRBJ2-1,CSASGAGEIHEQFF,TGCAGTGCTAGTGGAGCGGGAGAGATTCATGAGCAGTTCTTC
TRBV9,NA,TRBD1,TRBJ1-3,CASSLSSGTGPGNTIYF,TGTGCCAGCAGCTTGTCATCCGGGACAGGGCCTGGAAACACCATATATTTT
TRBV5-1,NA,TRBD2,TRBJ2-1,CASSLGVGGRPLNEQFF,TGCGCCAGCAGCTTGGGGGTGGGCGGGAGACCGCTCAATGAGCAGTTCTTC
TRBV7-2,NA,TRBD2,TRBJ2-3,CASSMGLAGVGIDTQYF,TGTGCCAGCAGCATGGGACTAGCGGGAGTCGGGATAGATACGCAGTATTTT
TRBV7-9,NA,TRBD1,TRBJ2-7,CASSPLRTGSSYEQYF,TGTGCCAGCAGCCCACTAAGGACAGGGAGTTCCTACGAGCAGTACTTC
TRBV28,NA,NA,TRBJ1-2,CASSPRGQGPNYGYTF,TGTGCCAGCAGCCCCAGGGGCCAGGGACCGAACTATGGCTACACCTTC
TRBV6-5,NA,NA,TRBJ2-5,CASSYSTGLGETQYF,TGTGCCAGCAGTTACTCAACAGGGTTGGGGGAGACCCAGTACTTC
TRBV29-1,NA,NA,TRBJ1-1,CSVEESAGTEAFF,TGCAGCGTTGAAGAATCGGCGGGGACTGAAGCTTTCTTT
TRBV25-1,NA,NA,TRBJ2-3,CASSEYGGDVTDTQYF,TGTGCCAGCAGTGAATACGGCGGAGATGTCACAGATACGCAGTATTTT
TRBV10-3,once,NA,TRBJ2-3,CAISLGVSGTDTQYF,TGTGCCATCAGTCTAGGGGTTTCAGGGACAGATACGCAGTATTTT
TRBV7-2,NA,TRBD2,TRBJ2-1,CASSTGTRNNEQFF,TGTGCCAGCAGCACCGGGACTAGGAACAATGAGCAGTTCTTC
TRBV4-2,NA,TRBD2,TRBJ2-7,CASSQASGRAGYEQYF,TGTGCCAGCAGCCAAGCAAGCGGGAGGGCGGGGTACGAGCAGTACTTC
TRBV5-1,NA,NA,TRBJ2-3,CASSSQAPDTQYF,TGCGCCAGCAGCTCTCAAGCGCCAGATACGCAGTATTTT
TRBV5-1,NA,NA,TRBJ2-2,CASSVDSRGGELFF,TGCGCCAGCAGCGTGGACTCCCGGGGCGGGGAGCTGTTTTTT
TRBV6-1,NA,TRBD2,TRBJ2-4,CASIEPGLARELAKNIQYF,TGTGCCAGCATTGAGCCGGGACTAGCGCGTGAACTAGCCAAAAACATTCAGTACTTC
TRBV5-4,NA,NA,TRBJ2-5,CASSGGGETQYF,TGTGCCAGCAGCGGAGGAGGGGAGACCCAGTACTTC
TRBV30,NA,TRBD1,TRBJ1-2,CAWSVLQGAYGYTF,TGTGCCTGGAGTGTACTTCAGGGGGCCTATGGCTACACCTTC
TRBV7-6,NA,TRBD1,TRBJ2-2,CASSLGQGPGTGELFF,TGTGCCAGCAGCTTAGGACAGGGACCGGGCACCGGGGAGCTGTTTTTT
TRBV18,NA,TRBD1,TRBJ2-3,CASSPQGQGAADTQYF,TGTGCCAGCTCACCGCAGGGACAGGGGGCGGCAGATACGCAGTATTTT
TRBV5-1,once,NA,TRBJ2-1,CASSLALEQFF,TGCGCCAGCAGCTTAGCTCTAGAGCAGTTCTTC
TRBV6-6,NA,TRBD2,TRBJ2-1,CASSLTRGGDYNEQFF,TGTGCCAGCAGTCTAACCCGCGGGGGAGATTACAATGAGCAGTTCTTC
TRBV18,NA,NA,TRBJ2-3,CASSPTTAHTQYF,TGTGCCAGCTCACCAACGACAGCCCATACGCAGTATTTT
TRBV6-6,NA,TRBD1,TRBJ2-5,CASRSSGGQETQYF,TGTGCCAGCAGGTCGTCAGGGGGCCAAGAGACCCAGTACTTC
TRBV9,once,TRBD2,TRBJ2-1,CASSVEVAGVSEQFF,TGTGCCAGCAGCGTAGAGGTAGCGGGAGTCTCTGAGCAGTTCTTC
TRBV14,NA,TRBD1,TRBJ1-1,CASSQGQGTEAFF,TGTGCCAGCAGCCAAGGACAGGGGACTGAAGCTTTCTTT
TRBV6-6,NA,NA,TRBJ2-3,CASSYYGDTQYF,TGTGCCAGCAGTTACTACGGGGATACGCAGTATTTT
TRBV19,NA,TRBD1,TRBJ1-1,CASQTGGGLRTEAFF,TGTGCCAGTCAGACAGGGGGCGGTCTTAGAACTGAAGCTTTCTTT
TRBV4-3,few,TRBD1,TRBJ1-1,CASSQDLLLGTGGTEAFF,TGCGCCAGCAGCCAAGACCTTCTTCTCGGAACAGGGGGCACTGAAGCTTTCTTT
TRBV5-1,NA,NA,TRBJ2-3,CASSLDILSADTQYF,TGCGCCAGCAGCCTGGACATCCTTTCCGCAGATACGCAGTATTTT
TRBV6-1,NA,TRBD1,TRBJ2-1,CASSDAARDRVGTYNEQFF,TGTGCCAGCAGTGACGCTGCCCGGGACAGGGTGGGAACCTACAATGAGCAGTTCTTC